One TCR beta chain is described in this entry. Its cognate antigen is unknown. The source of the sample is a study of response to subunit inactivated influenza vaccine. Overall study findings and caveats: It was suggested by the authors that few new T cells are recruited by each seasonal influenza vaccination.

Each CDR3 protein is one row after TCRdb ran MiXCR on the RT-PCR reads. The sample holds almost 600,000 distinct CDR3 sequences, about 15% seen once. J lost 4 bases, V lost 3 bases, and 5 bases had no gene match. CDR3 length: 15 amino acids. Germline V CDR1 and CDR2: SGHRS, YFSETQ. The source was PBMCs from blood, collected approximately 13 days after vaccination. The chain carries TRBV5-1 and TRBJ2-1; TRBD1 agrees at 9 bases. The source is a man aged 45-65 years who received an inactivated influenza vaccine. The CDR3 nucleotides read TGCGCCAGCAGCTGGGGGACAGGGACTTACAATGAGCAGTTCTTC. Amino acids: CASSWGTGTYNEQFF.